This is a list of T cell receptor beta chains from one sample in a study of cytomegalovirus exposure and HLA in healthy donors. Only in-frame clones appear in the TCRdb table, and some are missing; sequencing was by immunoSEQ multiplex PCR. Of 50,000 to 70,000 clones in the sample, almost 80% were seen once. The sequenced material came from PBMCs. These receptors all come from a girl aged 5-17 years in good health and CMV-seropositive. Both conserved end residues are part of each CDR3. A D gene is named only where the DNA matches it firmly. The listing skips clone size in some rows; elsewhere it reads once, few, many or a size class.

clone_size: -
v_call: TRBV2
j_call: TRBJ2-7
d_call: -
cdr3_nt: TGTGCCAGCAGTGAGGGACTCTCCTACGAGCAGTACTTC
cdr3_aa: CASSEGLSYEQYF

clone_size: -
v_call: TRBV11-2
j_call: TRBJ2-7
d_call: TRBD2
cdr3_nt: TGTGCCAGCACCTTTGGTAGCGGGGCCTACGAGCAGTACTTC
cdr3_aa: CASTFGSGAYEQYF

clone_size: -
v_call: TRBV28
j_call: TRBJ2-7
d_call: -
cdr3_nt: TGTGCCAGCAGTTTTAACCTCTCTTACCGGGACATCTCTCTGGGCTACGAGCAGTACTTC
cdr3_aa: CASSFNLSYRDISLGYEQYF

clone_size: -
v_call: TRBV4-1
j_call: TRBJ1-2
d_call: -
cdr3_nt: TGCGCCAGCAGCCTGCAGGGCTATGGCTACACCTTC
cdr3_aa: CASSLQGYGYTF

clone_size: -
v_call: TRBV6-5
j_call: TRBJ1-1
d_call: TRBD1
cdr3_nt: TGTGCCAGCAGTCGGCTGCAGGGGGCCGTGGCTGAAGCTTTCTTT
cdr3_aa: CASSRLQGAVAEAFF

clone_size: -
v_call: TRBV5-4
j_call: TRBJ2-1
d_call: -
cdr3_nt: TGTGCCAGCAGCTTGGGAACTAGATTCGGCACCTACAATGAGCAGTTCTTC
cdr3_aa: CASSLGTRFGTYNEQFF

clone_size: -
v_call: TRBV30
j_call: TRBJ1-5
d_call: -
cdr3_nt: TGTGCCTGGAGTGACCGGTTCTCGGAGCCCCAGCATTTT
cdr3_aa: CAWSDRFSEPQHF

clone_size: -
v_call: TRBV6-1
j_call: TRBJ2-1
d_call: TRBD2
cdr3_nt: TGTGCCAGCTTAGCGGGGGCCGACAATGAGCAGTTCTTC
cdr3_aa: CASLAGADNEQFF

clone_size: -
v_call: TRBV6-5
j_call: TRBJ1-3
d_call: -
cdr3_nt: TGTGCCAGCAGTTCAGGGATAACTGGAAACACCATATATTTT
cdr3_aa: CASSSGITGNTIYF

clone_size: -
v_call: TRBV4-1
j_call: TRBJ2-2
d_call: TRBD2
cdr3_nt: TGCGCCAGCAGCCAAGACTGGGCTAGCGGGGGGGCCTCGTACACCGGGGAGCTGTTTTTT
cdr3_aa: CASSQDWASGGASYTGELFF

clone_size: -
v_call: TRBV5-5
j_call: TRBJ2-1
d_call: TRBD1
cdr3_nt: TGTGCCAGCAGCTTGGGGGGACAGGGCACCTACAATGAGCAGTTCTTC
cdr3_aa: CASSLGGQGTYNEQFF

clone_size: -
v_call: TRBV5-1
j_call: TRBJ1-6
d_call: TRBD1
cdr3_nt: TGCGCCAGCAGCGTCCAGGGGGCGCGTAGTTCACCCCTCCACTTT
cdr3_aa: CASSVQGARSSPLHF

clone_size: -
v_call: TRBV6-5
j_call: TRBJ1-1
d_call: TRBD1
cdr3_nt: TGTGCCAGCAGTAGGACAGGGGGTGTTTTAGCTTTCTTT
cdr3_aa: CASSRTGGVLAFF

clone_size: -
v_call: TRBV15
j_call: TRBJ1-5
d_call: -
cdr3_nt: TGTGCCACCAGCTTGGGAGGGAGCGGACAGCCCCAGCATTTT
cdr3_aa: CATSLGGSGQPQHF

clone_size: -
v_call: TRBV6-4
j_call: TRBJ2-1
d_call: TRBD2
cdr3_nt: TGTGCCAGCAGTTGGACTAGCGGGGGGGTGAATGAGCAGTTCTTC
cdr3_aa: CASSWTSGGVNEQFF

clone_size: -
v_call: TRBV6-5
j_call: TRBJ1-1
d_call: -
cdr3_nt: TGTGCCAGCAGGAAACAGGGTATCGGCACTGAAGCTTTCTTT
cdr3_aa: CASRKQGIGTEAFF

clone_size: -
v_call: TRBV28
j_call: TRBJ1-6
d_call: TRBD1
cdr3_nt: TGTGCCAGCAGTACCCAGGGGGCGCAGAATTCACCCCTCCACTTT
cdr3_aa: CASSTQGAQNSPLHF

clone_size: once
v_call: TRBV29-1
j_call: TRBJ2-7
d_call: -
cdr3_nt: TGCAGCGTTGAAGATTCCTTCTCCTACGAGCAGTACTTC
cdr3_aa: CSVEDSFSYEQYF

clone_size: -
v_call: TRBV15
j_call: TRBJ2-7
d_call: -
cdr3_nt: TGTGCCACCAGCAGAGATCCAGGGAACTACGAGCAGTACTTC
cdr3_aa: CATSRDPGNYEQYF

clone_size: -
v_call: TRBV11-2
j_call: TRBJ1-4
d_call: -
cdr3_nt: TGTGCCAGCAGCTTGTTTGGGAGATCTAATGAAAAACTGTTTTTT
cdr3_aa: CASSLFGRSNEKLFF

clone_size: -
v_call: TRBV7-6
j_call: TRBJ2-7
d_call: TRBD2
cdr3_nt: TGTGCCAGCAGCGCCGGACTAGCGGGATCCTACGAGCAGTACTTC
cdr3_aa: CASSAGLAGSYEQYF

clone_size: few
v_call: TRBV15
j_call: TRBJ1-4
d_call: -
cdr3_nt: TGTGCCACCAGCCGTCCAGGGGTAGGAGGAAAACTGTTTTTT
cdr3_aa: CATSRPGVGGKLFF

clone_size: -
v_call: TRBV28
j_call: TRBJ2-7
d_call: -
cdr3_nt: TGTGCCAGCAGTTTAGGGCAATTTGACAGCGACGAGCAGTACTTC
cdr3_aa: CASSLGQFDSDEQYF

clone_size: few
v_call: TRBV7-6
j_call: TRBJ1-1
d_call: -
cdr3_nt: TGTGCCAGCAGCTCCTACAGTGCGAACACTGAAGCTTTCTTT
cdr3_aa: CASSSYSANTEAFF

clone_size: -
v_call: TRBV16
j_call: TRBJ2-7
d_call: -
cdr3_nt: TGTGCCAGCAGCCCATCCTACGAGCAGTACTTC
cdr3_aa: CASSPSYEQYF

clone_size: -
v_call: TRBV28
j_call: TRBJ2-1
d_call: TRBD2
cdr3_nt: TGTGCCAGCAGTTCCGGACTAGCGAGTTACAATGAGCAGTTCTTC
cdr3_aa: CASSSGLASYNEQFF

clone_size: -
v_call: TRBV5-1
j_call: TRBJ2-7
d_call: -
cdr3_nt: TGCGCCAGCAGCTTAGTCCAGGAAAGCTACGAGCAGTACTTC
cdr3_aa: CASSLVQESYEQYF

clone_size: -
v_call: TRBV28
j_call: TRBJ1-5
d_call: -
cdr3_nt: TGTGCCAGCAGTACGGGGAATCAGCCCCAGCATTTT
cdr3_aa: CASSTGNQPQHF

clone_size: -
v_call: TRBV19
j_call: TRBJ1-1
d_call: TRBD1
cdr3_nt: TGTGCCAGTAGGAGACAGGGTGAAGCTTTCTTT
cdr3_aa: CASRRQGEAFF

clone_size: -
v_call: TRBV4-1
j_call: TRBJ1-1
d_call: -
cdr3_nt: TGCGCCAGCAGCCAAGAGCCCGGGGGGGCCGAAGCTTTCTTT
cdr3_aa: CASSQEPGGAEAFF

clone_size: -
v_call: TRBV18
j_call: TRBJ2-5
d_call: TRBD1
cdr3_nt: TGTGCCAGCTCACCAGCGGACAGGCGCCAAGAGACCCAGTACTTC
cdr3_aa: CASSPADRRQETQYF

clone_size: once
v_call: TRBV7-9
j_call: TRBJ2-7
d_call: -
cdr3_nt: TGTGCCAGCAGCACCAACACGCCTCGGGAATACGAGCAGTACTTC
cdr3_aa: CASSTNTPREYEQYF

clone_size: -
v_call: TRBV6-5
j_call: TRBJ2-7
d_call: TRBD2
cdr3_nt: TGTGCCAGCAGTTATTCTAGCGGGGACTCCTACGAGCAGTACTTC
cdr3_aa: CASSYSSGDSYEQYF

clone_size: -
v_call: TRBV28
j_call: TRBJ1-2
d_call: -
cdr3_nt: TGTGCCAGCAGTTCGGAGGGAGAAGGCTACACCTTC
cdr3_aa: CASSSEGEGYTF

clone_size: few
v_call: TRBV30
j_call: TRBJ2-6
d_call: -
cdr3_nt: TGTGCCTGGACCAGGGGTTCTGGGGCCAACGTCCTGACTTTC
cdr3_aa: CAWTRGSGANVLTF

clone_size: -
v_call: TRBV19
j_call: TRBJ2-1
d_call: TRBD1
cdr3_nt: TGTGCCAGTAGTCAGAGACAGGGGTACAATGAGCAGTTCTTC
cdr3_aa: CASSQRQGYNEQFF

clone_size: -
v_call: TRBV7-2
j_call: TRBJ2-7
d_call: -
cdr3_nt: TGTGCCAGCAGCTTATCGGGTAGCGAGCAGTACTTC
cdr3_aa: CASSLSGSEQYF

clone_size: -
v_call: TRBV10-2
j_call: TRBJ1-2
d_call: -
cdr3_nt: TGCGCCAGCAGTGAGACCGCAGCAGGGGCGGGCGGCTACACCTTC
cdr3_aa: CASSETAAGAGGYTF

clone_size: -
v_call: TRBV7-2
j_call: TRBJ1-2
d_call: -
cdr3_nt: TGTGCCAGCAGACCCTCCGCACTTGGTGGCTACACCTTC
cdr3_aa: CASRPSALGGYTF

clone_size: once
v_call: TRBV9
j_call: TRBJ1-5
d_call: -
cdr3_nt: TGTGCCAGCAGCGCCACAGATAATCAGCCCCAGCATTTT
cdr3_aa: CASSATDNQPQHF

clone_size: few
v_call: TRBV4-1
j_call: TRBJ2-7
d_call: -
cdr3_nt: TGCGCCAGCAGCCAAGATAGCGGGACAGTAACCTACGAGCAGTACTTC
cdr3_aa: CASSQDSGTVTYEQYF

clone_size: -
v_call: TRBV5-6
j_call: TRBJ2-6
d_call: TRBD2
cdr3_nt: TGTGCCAGCACCGGGGACTATGGGGCCAACGTCCTGACTTTC
cdr3_aa: CASTGDYGANVLTF

clone_size: -
v_call: TRBV7-6
j_call: TRBJ1-5
d_call: -
cdr3_nt: TGTGCCAGCAGCCCCCGTACGGGGAGCGGGCAGCCCCAGCATTTT
cdr3_aa: CASSPRTGSGQPQHF

clone_size: -
v_call: TRBV15
j_call: TRBJ2-1
d_call: TRBD2
cdr3_nt: TGTGCCACCAGCAGAGGCGGGGGCTACAATGAGCAGTTCTTC
cdr3_aa: CATSRGGGYNEQFF

clone_size: few
v_call: TRBV27
j_call: TRBJ2-5
d_call: -
cdr3_nt: TGTGCCAGCAGTCCATTACAACGACTCTGGAGGGGCCTCCAAGAGACCCAGTACTTC
cdr3_aa: CASSPLQRLWRGLQETQYF

clone_size: -
v_call: TRBV6-1
j_call: TRBJ2-5
d_call: -
cdr3_nt: TGTGCCAGCAGTGAGAGGCTAGCGCTGACTTGGCAGTACTTC
cdr3_aa: CASSERLALTWQYF

clone_size: -
v_call: TRBV6-1
j_call: TRBJ2-7
d_call: TRBD2
cdr3_nt: TGTGCCAGCAGTGAAGTCGCGGGGGGTCGCTACGAGCAGTACTTC
cdr3_aa: CASSEVAGGRYEQYF

clone_size: few
v_call: TRBV2
j_call: TRBJ1-3
d_call: -
cdr3_nt: TGTGCCAGCAGTGAATACGGCAGGGGATCAGGAAACACCATATATTTT
cdr3_aa: CASSEYGRGSGNTIYF

clone_size: once
v_call: TRBV27
j_call: TRBJ2-2
d_call: TRBD2
cdr3_nt: TGTGCCAGCACCCCCGGGACTAATTCCGGGGAGCTGTTTTTT
cdr3_aa: CASTPGTNSGELFF

clone_size: medium-sized
v_call: TRBV6-6
j_call: TRBJ2-1
d_call: -
cdr3_nt: TGTGCCAGCAGTTATCAGGGTCTCAATGAGCAGTTCTTC
cdr3_aa: CASSYQGLNEQFF

clone_size: -
v_call: TRBV4-1
j_call: TRBJ2-6
d_call: TRBD1
cdr3_nt: TGCGCCAGCAGCCAAGATTTCGTGGGACAGGGCGTCTCTGGGGCCAACGTCCTGACTTTC
cdr3_aa: CASSQDFVGQGVSGANVLTF

clone_size: -
v_call: TRBV7-2
j_call: TRBJ2-1
d_call: -
cdr3_nt: TGTGCCAGCAGCGATTCCCTGTACAGCAATGAGCAGTTCTTC
cdr3_aa: CASSDSLYSNEQFF

clone_size: once
v_call: TRBV18
j_call: TRBJ2-5
d_call: TRBD2
cdr3_nt: TGTGCCAGCTCTAATACTAGCGGCCAAGAGACCCAGTACTTC
cdr3_aa: CASSNTSGQETQYF

clone_size: -
v_call: TRBV11-2
j_call: TRBJ1-1
d_call: -
cdr3_nt: TGTGCCAGCAGCTTAGACCGAGGGAGAACTGAAGCTTTCTTT
cdr3_aa: CASSLDRGRTEAFF

clone_size: -
v_call: TRBV30
j_call: TRBJ1-5
d_call: TRBD1
cdr3_nt: TGTGCCTGGAGGAACAGGGGATCCCCCCATTTT
cdr3_aa: CAWRNRGSPHF

clone_size: -
v_call: TRBV7-9
j_call: TRBJ2-7
d_call: TRBD1
cdr3_nt: TGTGCCAGCAGCGCATGGGGGACAGGGTACTACGAGCAGTACTTC
cdr3_aa: CASSAWGTGYYEQYF

clone_size: -
v_call: TRBV6-4
j_call: TRBJ2-3
d_call: TRBD1
cdr3_nt: TGTGCCAGCAGCACAGGGGGACAGGGGTCTCATACGCAGTATTTT
cdr3_aa: CASSTGGQGSHTQYF

clone_size: -
v_call: TRBV28
j_call: TRBJ1-5
d_call: TRBD1
cdr3_nt: TGTGCCAGCAGTTTATACAGGGGAAGCAATCAGCCCCAGCATTTT
cdr3_aa: CASSLYRGSNQPQHF

clone_size: few
v_call: TRBV6-5
j_call: TRBJ2-7
d_call: TRBD1
cdr3_nt: TGTGCCACCATCCGGGACAGCACCTACGAGCAGTACTTC
cdr3_aa: CATIRDSTYEQYF

clone_size: -
v_call: TRBV4-1
j_call: TRBJ1-6
d_call: -
cdr3_nt: TGCGCCAGTACCCGAGTAGACTATAATTCACCCCTCCACTTT
cdr3_aa: CASTRVDYNSPLHF